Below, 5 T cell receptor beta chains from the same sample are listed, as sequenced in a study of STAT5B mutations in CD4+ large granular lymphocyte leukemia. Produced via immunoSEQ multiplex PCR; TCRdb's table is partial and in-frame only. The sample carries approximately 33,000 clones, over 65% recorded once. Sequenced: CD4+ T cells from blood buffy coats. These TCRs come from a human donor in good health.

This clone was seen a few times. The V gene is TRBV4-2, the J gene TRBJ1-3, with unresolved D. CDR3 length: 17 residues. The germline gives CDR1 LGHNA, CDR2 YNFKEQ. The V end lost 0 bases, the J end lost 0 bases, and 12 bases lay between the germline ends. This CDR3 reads CASSQELRGASGNTIYF. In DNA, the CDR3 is TGTGCCAGCAGCCAAGAACTACGGGGAGCCTCTGGAAACACCATATATTTT.

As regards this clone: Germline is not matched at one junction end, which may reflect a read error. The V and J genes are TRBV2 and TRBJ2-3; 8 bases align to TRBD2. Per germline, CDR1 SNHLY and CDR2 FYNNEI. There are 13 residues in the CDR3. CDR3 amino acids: CASSEEPSGGSGF. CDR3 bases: TGTGCCAGCAGTGAAGAACCCAGCGGGGGATCAGGTTTT.

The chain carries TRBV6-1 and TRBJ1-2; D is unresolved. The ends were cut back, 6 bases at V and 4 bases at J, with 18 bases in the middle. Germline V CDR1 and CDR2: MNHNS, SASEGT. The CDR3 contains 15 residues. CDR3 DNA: TGTGCCAGCAGGGACTCTTCTCTCTGGAGCTATGGCTACACCTTC. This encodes CASRDSSLWSYGYTF.

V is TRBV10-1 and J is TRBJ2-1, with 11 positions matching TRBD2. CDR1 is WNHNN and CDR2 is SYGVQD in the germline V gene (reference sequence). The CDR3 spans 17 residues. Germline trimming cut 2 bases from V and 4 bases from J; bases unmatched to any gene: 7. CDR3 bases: TGCGCCAGCAGTGAGATCACTAGCGGGGGTGTATACAATGAGCAGTTCTTC. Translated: CASSEITSGGVYNEQFF.

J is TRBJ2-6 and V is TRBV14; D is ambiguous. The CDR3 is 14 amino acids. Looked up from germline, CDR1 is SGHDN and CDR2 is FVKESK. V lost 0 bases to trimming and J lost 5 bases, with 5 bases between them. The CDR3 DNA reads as TGTGCCAGCAGCCAAGAAAGTAGGGCCAACGTCCTGACTTTC. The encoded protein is CASSQESRANVLTF.